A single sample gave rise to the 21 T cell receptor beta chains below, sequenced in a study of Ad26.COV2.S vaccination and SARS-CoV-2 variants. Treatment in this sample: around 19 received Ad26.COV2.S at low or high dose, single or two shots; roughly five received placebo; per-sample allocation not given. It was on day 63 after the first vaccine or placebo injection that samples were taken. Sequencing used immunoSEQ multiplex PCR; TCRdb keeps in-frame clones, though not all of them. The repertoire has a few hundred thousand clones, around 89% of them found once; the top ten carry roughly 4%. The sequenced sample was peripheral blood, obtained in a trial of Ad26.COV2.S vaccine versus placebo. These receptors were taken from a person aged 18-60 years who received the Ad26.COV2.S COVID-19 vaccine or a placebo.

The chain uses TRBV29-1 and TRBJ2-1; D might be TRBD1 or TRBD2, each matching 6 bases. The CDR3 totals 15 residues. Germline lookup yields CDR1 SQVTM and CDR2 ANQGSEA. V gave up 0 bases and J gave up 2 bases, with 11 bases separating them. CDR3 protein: CSVEDRGRTYNEQFF. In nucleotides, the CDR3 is TGCAGCGTTGAAGATCGGGGGCGGACCTACAATGAGCAGTTCTTC.

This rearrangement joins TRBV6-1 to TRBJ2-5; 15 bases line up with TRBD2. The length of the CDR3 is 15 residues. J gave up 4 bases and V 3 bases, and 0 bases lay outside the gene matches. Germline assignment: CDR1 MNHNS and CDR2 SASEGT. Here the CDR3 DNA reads TGTGCCAGCAGTGAGGGACTAGCGGGGGGAGAGACCCAGTACTTC. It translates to CASSEGLAGGETQYF.

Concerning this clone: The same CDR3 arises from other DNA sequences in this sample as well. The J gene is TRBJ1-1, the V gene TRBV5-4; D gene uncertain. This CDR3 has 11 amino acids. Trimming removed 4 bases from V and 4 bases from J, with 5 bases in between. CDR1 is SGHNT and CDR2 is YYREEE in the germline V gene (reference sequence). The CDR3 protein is CASSRGTEAFF. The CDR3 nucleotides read TGTGCCAGCAGCCGGGGCACTGAAGCTTTCTTT. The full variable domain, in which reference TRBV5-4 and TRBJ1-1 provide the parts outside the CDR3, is ETGVTQSPTHLIKTRGQQVTLRCSSQSGHNTVSWYQQALGQGPQFIFQYYREEENGRGNFPPRFSGLQFPNYSSELNVNALELDDSALYLCASSRGTEAFFGQGTRLTVV.

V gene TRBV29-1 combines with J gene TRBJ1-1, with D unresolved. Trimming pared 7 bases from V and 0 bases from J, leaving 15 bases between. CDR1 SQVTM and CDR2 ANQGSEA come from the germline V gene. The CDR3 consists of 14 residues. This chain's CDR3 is CSAYPQPMNTEAFF. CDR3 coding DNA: TGCAGCGCCTATCCGCAGCCCATGAACACTGAAGCTTTCTTT.

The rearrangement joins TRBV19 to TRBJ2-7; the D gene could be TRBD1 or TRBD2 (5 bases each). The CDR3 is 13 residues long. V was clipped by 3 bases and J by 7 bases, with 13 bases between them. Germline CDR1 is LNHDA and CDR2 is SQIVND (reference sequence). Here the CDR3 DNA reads TGTGCCAGTAGTATGGGGCCGGGAAAAGAGCAGTACTTC. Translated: CASSMGPGKEQYF.

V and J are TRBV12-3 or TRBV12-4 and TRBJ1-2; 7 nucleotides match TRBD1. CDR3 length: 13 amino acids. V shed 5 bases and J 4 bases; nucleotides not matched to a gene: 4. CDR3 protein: CASSGTVTYGYTF. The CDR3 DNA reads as TGTGCCAGCAGTGGGACAGTTACCTATGGCTACACCTTC.

The CDR3 sequence: CASSAPGGLNTEAFF. DNA for the CDR3: TGTGCCAGCAGCGCGCCAGGGGGCTTGAACACTGAAGCTTTCTTT. The genes are TRBV3-1 (or the pseudogene TRBV3-2) and TRBJ1-1; 8 positions agree with TRBD1. Germline-derived CDR1 and CDR2 are LGHDT and YNNKEL (reference sequence). The V and J ends lost 5 bases and 0 bases, in that order; junction bases with no gene match: 5. The CDR3 covers 15 residues.

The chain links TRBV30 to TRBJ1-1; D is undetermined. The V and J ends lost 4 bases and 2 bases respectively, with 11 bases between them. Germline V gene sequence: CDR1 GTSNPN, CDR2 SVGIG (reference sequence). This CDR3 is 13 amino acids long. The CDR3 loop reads CAWNYGRNTEAFF. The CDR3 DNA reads TGTGCCTGGAATTACGGTCGTAACACTGAAGCTTTCTTT.

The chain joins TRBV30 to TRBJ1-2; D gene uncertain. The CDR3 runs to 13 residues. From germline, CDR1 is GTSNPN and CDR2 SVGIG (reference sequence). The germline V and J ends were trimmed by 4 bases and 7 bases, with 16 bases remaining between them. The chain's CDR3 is CAWNGDSNGGYTF. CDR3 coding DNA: TGTGCCTGGAACGGGGATAGTAATGGTGGCTACACCTTC.

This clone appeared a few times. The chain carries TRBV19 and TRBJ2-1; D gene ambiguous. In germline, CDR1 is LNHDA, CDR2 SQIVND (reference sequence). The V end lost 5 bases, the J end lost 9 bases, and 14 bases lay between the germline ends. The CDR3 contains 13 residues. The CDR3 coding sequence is TGTGCCAGTAGTCCCACTAACTGGGGTGAGCAGTTCTTC. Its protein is CASSPTNWGEQFF.

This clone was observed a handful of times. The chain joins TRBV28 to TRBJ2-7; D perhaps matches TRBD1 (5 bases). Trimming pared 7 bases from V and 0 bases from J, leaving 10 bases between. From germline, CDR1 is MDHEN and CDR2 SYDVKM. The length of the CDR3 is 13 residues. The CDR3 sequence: CASKSRASYEQYF. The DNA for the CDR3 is TGTGCCAGCAAATCCAGGGCCTCCTACGAGCAGTACTTC. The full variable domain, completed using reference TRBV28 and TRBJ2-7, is DVKVTQSSRYLVKRTGEKVFLECVQDMDHENMFWYRQDPGLGLRLIYFSYDVKMKEKGDIPEGYSVSREKKERFSLILESASTNQTSMYLCASKSRASYEQYFGPGTRLTVT.

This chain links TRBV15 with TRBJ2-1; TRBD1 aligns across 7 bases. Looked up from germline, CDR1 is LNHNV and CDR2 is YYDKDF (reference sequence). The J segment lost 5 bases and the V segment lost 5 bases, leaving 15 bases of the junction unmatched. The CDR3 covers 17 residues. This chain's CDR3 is CATSGRDSFTTDNEQFF. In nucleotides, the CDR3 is TGTGCCACCAGCGGACGGGACAGTTTTACTACGGACAATGAGCAGTTCTTC. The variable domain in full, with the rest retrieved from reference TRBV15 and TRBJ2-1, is DAMVIQNPRYQVTQFGKPVTLSCSQTLNHNVMYWYQQKSSQAPKLLFHYYDKDFNNEADTPDNFQSRRPNTSFCFLDIRSPGLGDTAMYLCATSGRDSFTTDNEQFFGPGTRLTVL.

CDR3 sequence (DNA): TGTGCCAGCAGCCAATTTAGGCAGGGCCGAAACACCATATATTTT. It encodes CASSQFRQGRNTIYF. The chain couples TRBV3-1 (or the pseudogene TRBV3-2) to TRBJ1-3; D is possibly TRBD1 (5 bases). The CDR3 is made up of 15 amino acids. The germline V gene has CDR1 LGHDT and CDR2 YNNKEL (reference sequence). The V end lost 2 bases, the J end lost 5 bases, and 13 bases lay between the germline ends.

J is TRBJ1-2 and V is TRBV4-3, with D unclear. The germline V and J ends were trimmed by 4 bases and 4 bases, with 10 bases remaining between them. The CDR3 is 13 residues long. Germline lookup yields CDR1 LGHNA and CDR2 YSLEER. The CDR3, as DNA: TGCGCCAGCAGCCGCGAGGTTGGCTATGGCTACACCTTC. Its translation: CASSREVGYGYTF.

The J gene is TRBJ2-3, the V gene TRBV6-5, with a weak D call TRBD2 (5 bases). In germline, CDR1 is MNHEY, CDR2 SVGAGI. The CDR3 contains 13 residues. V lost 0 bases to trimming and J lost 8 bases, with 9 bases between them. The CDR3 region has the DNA TGTGCCAGCAGTTACTCCGGGGAAGGTACGCAGTATTTT. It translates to CASSYSGEGTQYF.

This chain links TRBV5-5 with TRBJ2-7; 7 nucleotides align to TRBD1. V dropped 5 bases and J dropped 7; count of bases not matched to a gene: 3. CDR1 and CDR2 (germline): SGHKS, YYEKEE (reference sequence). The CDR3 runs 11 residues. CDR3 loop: CASRTGTEQYF. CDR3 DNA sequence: TGTGCCAGCAGGACAGGGACGGAGCAGTACTTC.

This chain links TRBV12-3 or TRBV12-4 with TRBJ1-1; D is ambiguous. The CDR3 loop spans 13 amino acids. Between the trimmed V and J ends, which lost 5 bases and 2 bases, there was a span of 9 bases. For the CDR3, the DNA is TGTGCCAGCAGTCTCGGAGAAAACACTGAAGCTTTCTTT. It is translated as CASSLGENTEAFF.

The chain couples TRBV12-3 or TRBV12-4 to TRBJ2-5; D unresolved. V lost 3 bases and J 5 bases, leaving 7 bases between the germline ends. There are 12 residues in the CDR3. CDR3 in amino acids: CASSFTRETQYF. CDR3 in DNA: TGTGCCAGCAGTTTCACCCGGGAGACCCAGTACTTC.

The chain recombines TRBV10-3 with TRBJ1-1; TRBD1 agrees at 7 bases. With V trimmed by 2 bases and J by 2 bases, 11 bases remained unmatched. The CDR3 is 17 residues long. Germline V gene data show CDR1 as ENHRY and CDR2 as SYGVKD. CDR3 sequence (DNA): TGTGCCATCAGTGAGGGTCTCGGTGGGACAGCTAACACTGAAGCTTTCTTT. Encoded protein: CAISEGLGGTANTEAFF.

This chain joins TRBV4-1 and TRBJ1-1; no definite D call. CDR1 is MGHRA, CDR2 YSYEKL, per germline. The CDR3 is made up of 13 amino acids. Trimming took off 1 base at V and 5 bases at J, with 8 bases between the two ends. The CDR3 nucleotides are TGCGCCAGCAGCCAAGGGGAATCAACTGAAGCTTTCTTT. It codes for CASSQGESTEAFF.

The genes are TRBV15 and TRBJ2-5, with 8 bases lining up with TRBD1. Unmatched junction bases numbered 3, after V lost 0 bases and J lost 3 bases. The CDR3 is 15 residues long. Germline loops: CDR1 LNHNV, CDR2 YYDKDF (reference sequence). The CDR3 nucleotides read TGTGCCACCAGCAGAGATGCAGGGGGCGAAGAGACCCAGTACTTC. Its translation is CATSRDAGGEETQYF.